The rows below give T cell receptor beta chains drawn from one sample of a study of T-cell reconstitution after alpha-beta-depleted transplantation in children. One entry per CDR3 protein results from TCRdb running MiXCR on the PCR reads. The sample shows about 980,000 distinct CDR3 sequences, roughly 29% of them seen only once. Sample: PBMCs, mostly from graft donor cells, taken 360 days after TCRalphabeta/CD19-depleted stem cell transplant. These receptors came from a boy younger than two who had a stem cell transplant for SCID, so the T cells may come from the graft donor. CDR3s include the opening cysteine and the closing phenylalanine or tryptophan. The D gene is left open where the match is weak. Only some rows state a clone size, as once, few, many or a class for expanded clones.

clone_size j_call v_call d_call cdr3_nt cdr3_aa
- TRBJ1-3 TRBV3-1 TRBD1 TGTGCCAGCAGCCGGGGGACAGAGAGCTCTGGAAACACCATATATTTT CASSRGTESSGNTIYF
- TRBJ2-7 TRBV27 TRBD2 TGTGCCAGCATCCTAGCGGGGTTTAGCTCCTACGAGCAGTACTTC CASILAGFSSYEQYF
few TRBJ1-1 TRBV12-3/TRBV12-4 TRBD1 TGTGCCAGCAGCCTTCCCGGGACAGGGGTTAAGGACACTGAAGCTTTCTTT CASSLPGTGVKDTEAFF
few TRBJ2-1 TRBV12-3/TRBV12-4 - TGTGCCAGCAGTTGGGGGGGCAGGGTGGATGAGCAGTTCTTC CASSWGGRVDEQFF
- TRBJ2-1 TRBV6-1 TRBD1 TGTGCCAGCAGTCGAACCGGGACAGGAGTCAATGAGCAGTTCTTC CASSRTGTGVNEQFF
- TRBJ2-3 TRBV5-1 - TGCGCCAGCAGCCCGCGGGACGGAGACACAGATACGCAGTATTTT CASSPRDGDTDTQYF
few TRBJ2-5 TRBV6-2/TRBV6-3 - TGTGCCAGCAGCCAAGGCGGGTGGGAGACCCAGTACTTC CASSQGGWETQYF
many TRBJ1-4 TRBV2 - TGTGCCAGCAATCGCCCCATCAACAGTAATGAAAAACTGTTTTTT CASNRPINSNEKLFF
- TRBJ2-1 TRBV5-1 TRBD2 TGCGCCAGCGGGACTAGCGGAAATGAGCAGTTCTTC CASGTSGNEQFF
- TRBJ1-4 TRBV7-9 - TGTGCCAGCAGCTCTCTGACGGGGACTAATGAAAAACTGTTTTTT CASSSLTGTNEKLFF
- TRBJ1-1 TRBV10-3 - TGTGCCATCAGTGAGTCAGCGACCCTGGGGACTGAAGCTTTCTTT CAISESATLGTEAFF
- TRBJ1-2 TRBV2 - TGTGCCAGCAGCCCCTCCCAGAACCCCCTTTATGGCTACACCTTC CASSPSQNPLYGYTF
- TRBJ2-1 TRBV4-1 TRBD2 TGCGCCAGCAGCCAAGGAAGGCAGCGGGGGAGCTCCTACAATGAGCAGTTCTTC CASSQGRQRGSSYNEQFF
few TRBJ2-2 TRBV29-1 TRBD1 TGCAGCGTGGAGGGACAGGGGGCCGACGGGGAGCTGTTTTTT CSVEGQGADGELFF
- TRBJ2-7 TRBV29-1 - TGCAGCGTTGCGACATCCACCTACGAGCAGTACTTC CSVATSTYEQYF
few TRBJ1-1 TRBV9 TRBD1 TGTGCCAGCAGCGTAGGGACAGGGGGTGAAGCTTTCTTT CASSVGTGGEAFF
- TRBJ2-7 TRBV7-8 - TGTGCCAGCAACTTAGGTGGGAAGGGCGAGCAGTACTTC CASNLGGKGEQYF
many TRBJ2-1 TRBV5-1 TRBD2 TGCGCCAGCAGCTTGCTGGGACTAGCGGGGAGTGAGCAGTTCTTC CASSLLGLAGSEQFF
- TRBJ2-7 TRBV5-6 TRBD1 TGTGCCAGCAACGGACAGGGGAAGACCTACGAGCAGTACTTC CASNGQGKTYEQYF
few TRBJ2-1 TRBV15 TRBD2 TGTGCCACCAGCAGTGGCGGGGGGGAATACAATGAGCAGTTCTTC CATSSGGGEYNEQFF
- TRBJ2-7 TRBV20-1 TRBD1 TGCAGTGTTCGCCCCGGGACAGGGCCTTACGAGCAGTACTTC CSVRPGTGPYEQYF
- TRBJ2-2 TRBV4-2 - TGTGCCAGCAGCCCTCAGGGTGGGGACACCGGGGAGCTGTTTTTT CASSPQGGDTGELFF
few TRBJ2-3 TRBV12-3/TRBV12-4 TRBD2 TGTGCCAGCAGTTTAACTAGCGGGGGTCTGGGCACAGATACGCAGTATTTT CASSLTSGGLGTDTQYF
once TRBJ1-2 TRBV29-1 - TGCAGCGCCGGAGACGGTTATAACTATGGCTACACCTTC CSAGDGYNYGYTF
few TRBJ2-2 TRBV5-5 - TGTGCCAGCAGCTTTTACCCGGGTGCGAACACCGGGGAGCTGTTTTTT CASSFYPGANTGELFF
- TRBJ2-1 TRBV4-2 TRBD2 TGTGCCAGCAGCCTCAACCCAAGCGGGGGGGGTTGGAATGAGCAGTTCTTC CASSLNPSGGGWNEQFF
few TRBJ1-4 TRBV6-1 - TGTGCCAGCAGCCTCGGGGGCGTAGCTAATGAAAAACTGTTTTTT CASSLGGVANEKLFF
few TRBJ1-2 TRBV29-1 TRBD1 TGCAGCGTTGAAGGGACAGGGGGCTATAGGAGTGGTGGCTACACCTTC CSVEGTGGYRSGGYTF
- TRBJ2-3 TRBV5-1 TRBD2 TGCGCCAGCAGCATCCTTAGCGGGGGGCGATGGCATACGCAGTATTTT CASSILSGGRWHTQYF
- TRBJ2-3 TRBV7-2 - TGTGCCAGCAGCAGATACACAGAAGATACGAAGTATTTT CASSRYTEDTKYF
- TRBJ1-1 TRBV30 TRBD1 TGTGCCTGGAGAAGGACAGGACCGACTGAAGCTTTCTTT CAWRRTGPTEAFF
few TRBJ1-1 TRBV5-1 - TGCGCCAGCTACAGTAACACTGAAGCTTTCTTT CASYSNTEAFF
- TRBJ2-2 TRBV4-3 - TGCGCCAGCAGCAGGAAAGGGGACGGCCTGGAGACCGGGGAGCTGTTTTTT CASSRKGDGLETGELFF
once TRBJ2-2 TRBV6-5 - TGTGCCAGCAGTTATGAGAGGCGAAACACCGGGGAGCTGTTTTTT CASSYERRNTGELFF